The clone carrying this T cell receptor beta chain appeared once. Its antigen is unidentified. This sample was taken from a study of shared clonotypes between healthy human individuals. Study-level background: The study enrolled two women and a few men aged 18 to 49.

The V gene lost 6 bases and the J gene lost 0 bases, with 18 bases spanning the gap. Per germline, CDR1 MGHRA and CDR2 YSYEKL. The CDR3 extends over 16 amino acids. Terminally differentiated effector memory CD45RA+ cells were left out of the naive CD8 fraction, which was CD45RO-negative and positively selected for CCR7. Several immunoSEQ 96-well plates shared each subset's DNA, each plate a replicate. The data were produced by immunoSEQ multiplex PCR, yet TCRdb's version contains in-frame clones alone and is incomplete. Of 1.5 million to 2.5 million clones in the sample, approximately 94% are singletons; the top ten hold 1% to 1.5%. Notes on the study in general: Naive subsets tended to show greater estimated richness than memory subsets. In this cohort, only blood was sampled, and tissue repertoires likely differ.

The specimen was naive CD8+ T cells sorted from blood. The clonotype was recovered from a man aged 18 to 29 in good health. The V call is TRBV4-1, the J call TRBJ2-7; D might be TRBD2 (6 bases). The CDR3 nucleotides read TGCGCCAGCAGACCTTACCCTAGCGCTAGCTCCTACGAGCAGTACTTC. It translates to CASRPYPSASSYEQYF.